These 14 T cell receptor beta chains were all obtained from the same sample, sequenced in a study of beta chain features in type 1 diabetes. General study findings and limits: People with Type 1 diabetes carried modestly yet significantly shorter TCRB CDR3s in all four CD4+ subsets.

Their target antigens are unknown. Sequenced material consisted of expressed TCRB transcripts (all of the isolated RNA was reverse transcribed). The data were produced by immunoSEQ multiplex PCR, yet TCRdb's version contains in-frame clones alone and is incomplete. The sample consists of about 160,000 clones, approximately 7.9% of them appearing once. The source material was central memory CD4+ T cells from blood. These receptors were collected from a man aged 18 to 29 with type 1 diabetes.

This clone came up a few times. The J gene is TRBJ2-5, the V gene TRBV29-1; D might be TRBD2 (5 bases). In germline, CDR1 is SQVTM, CDR2 ANQGSEA. Trimming pared 7 bases from V and 7 bases from J, leaving 25 bases between. CDR3 length equals 15 residues. In DNA, the CDR3 is TGCAGCGCTGACTACCTTAGTAACTCCCGGGGGACCCAGTACTTC. Amino acid sequence: CSADYLSNSRGTQYF.

The chain has TRBV6-5 and TRBJ1-3, with D possibly being TRBD1 (6 bases). Germline V CDR1 and CDR2: MNHEY, SVGAGI. There are 14 residues in the CDR3. V was shortened by 5 bases and J by 3 bases, with 11 bases between the two germline ends. The chain's CDR3 is CASSRGGFGNTIYF. For the CDR3, the DNA is TGTGCCAGCAGTAGGGGGGGATTTGGAAACACCATATATTTT.

The V gene is TRBV18, the J gene TRBJ2-2; the D is unclear. There are 13 residues in the CDR3. V lost 2 bases and J 6 bases, leaving 7 bases between the germline ends. Germline lookup yields CDR1 KGHSH and CDR2 LQKENI. Written as DNA, the CDR3 is TGTGCCAGCTCACCAGACAAGGCCGGGGAGCTGTTTTTT. This codes for CASSPDKAGELFF.

This clone has a handful of counts. The chain carries TRBV2 and TRBJ2-5; unclear D gene. CDR1 SNHLY and CDR2 FYNNEI come from the germline V gene. Trimming cost V 3 bases and J 4 bases, with 9 bases left between them. This CDR3 comprises 13 residues. CDR3 sequence: CASSDVGAETQYF. As DNA, the CDR3 is TGTGCCAGCAGTGACGTAGGAGCAGAGACCCAGTACTTC.

A few counts support this clone. The chain joins TRBV5-1 to TRBJ1-3; D not resolved. The germline V and J ends were trimmed by 2 bases and 7 bases, with 10 bases remaining between them. The CDR3 spans 13 residues. The germline V gene encodes CDR1 SGHRS and CDR2 YFSETQ. The CDR3 region has the DNA TGCGCCAGCAGCTTTGAGGGAGAGAACACCATATATTTT. Protein product: CASSFEGENTIYF.

This chain uses TRBV5-6 with TRBJ1-5; no clear D. Germline V CDR1 and CDR2: SGHDT, YYEEEE. Trimming took off 3 bases at V and 9 bases at J, with 7 bases between the two ends. The CDR3 consists of 11 residues. The CDR3 DNA is TGTGCCAGCAGCTATTGTCTGCCCCAGCATTTT. This translates into CASSYCLPQHF.

This clone showed up just a few times. The gene calls are TRBV5-6 and TRBJ2-5; 9 bases match TRBD1. The CDR3 contains 16 residues. Germline values: CDR1 SGHDT, CDR2 YYEEEE. The V and J ends lost 0 bases and 2 bases, in that order; junction bases with no gene match: 5. Here the CDR3 reads CASSLGYGTGQETQYF. The CDR3 DNA reads TGTGCCAGCAGCTTGGGGTACGGGACAGGGCAAGAGACCCAGTACTTC.

The V gene is TRBV6-5, the J gene TRBJ1-2; D is ambiguous. The CDR3 runs 15 residues. Germline CDR1 reads MNHEY; CDR2 reads SVGAGI. V dropped 0 bases and J dropped 7 bases, with 15 bases sitting between them. The CDR3 bases are TGTGCCAGCAGTTACTCATTCCAAGATAGTGGTGGCTACACCTTC. Its protein product is CASSYSFQDSGGYTF.

This chain uses TRBV28 with TRBJ1-1; D ambiguous. The CDR3 spans 13 residues. Trimming stripped 8 bases from V and 1 base from J, with 11 bases between. In germline, CDR1 is MDHEN, CDR2 SYDVKM. The CDR3 nucleotides read TGTGCCAGCGCGAGGCTTAGGAACACTGAAGCTTTCTTT. It is translated as CASARLRNTEAFF.

This rearrangement joins TRBV28 to TRBJ2-5; D call uncertain. Germline V gene sequence: CDR1 MDHEN, CDR2 SYDVKM. The CDR3 has 13 amino acids. Trimming took 5 bases from V and 5 from J, leaving 12 bases between them. The CDR3 sequence: CASSGISRETQYF. The DNA for the CDR3 is TGTGCCAGCAGTGGTATTAGTCGGGAGACCCAGTACTTC.

The genes are TRBV5-1 and TRBJ2-3; 7 positions match TRBD1. The CDR3 length is 15 residues. Germline V gene sequence: CDR1 SGHRS, CDR2 YFSETQ. Trimming at V came to 3 bases and at J to 3 bases, leaving 7 bases not matched to a gene. This CDR3 is CASSYGQESTDTQYF. CDR3 coding DNA: TGCGCCAGCAGCTACGGACAGGAAAGTACAGATACGCAGTATTTT.

The chain recombines TRBV5-1 with TRBJ2-6; tentative D call: TRBD2 (7 bases). The CDR3 has 14 residues. V was shortened by 4 bases and J by 4 bases, with 9 bases between the two germline ends. Germline-derived CDR1 and CDR2 are SGHRS and YFSETQ. The CDR3 is CASSRGAGANVLTF. As DNA, the CDR3 is TGCGCCAGCAGCCGGGGGGCAGGGGCCAACGTCCTGACTTTC.

This clone has only a few counts. The chain joins TRBV30 to TRBJ2-1; 9 bases match TRBD1. Per the germline V gene, CDR1 is GTSNPN and CDR2 is SVGIG (reference sequence). This CDR3 region has 15 residues. The trim removed 3 bases at V and 6 bases at J, leaving 9 bases unmatched. The CDR3 bases are TGTGCCTGGAGCTGGACAGGGGCGCAGGTCAATGAGCAGTTCTTC. Its protein is CAWSWTGAQVNEQFF.

V and J are TRBV5-1 and TRBJ2-7; D call uncertain. In germline, CDR1 is SGHRS, CDR2 YFSETQ. Trimming stripped 0 bases from V and 6 bases from J, with 7 bases between. The CDR3 runs to 12 residues. This chain's CDR3 is CASSLGGSEQYF. CDR3 sequence (DNA): TGCGCCAGCAGCTTGGGAGGCTCCGAGCAGTACTTC.